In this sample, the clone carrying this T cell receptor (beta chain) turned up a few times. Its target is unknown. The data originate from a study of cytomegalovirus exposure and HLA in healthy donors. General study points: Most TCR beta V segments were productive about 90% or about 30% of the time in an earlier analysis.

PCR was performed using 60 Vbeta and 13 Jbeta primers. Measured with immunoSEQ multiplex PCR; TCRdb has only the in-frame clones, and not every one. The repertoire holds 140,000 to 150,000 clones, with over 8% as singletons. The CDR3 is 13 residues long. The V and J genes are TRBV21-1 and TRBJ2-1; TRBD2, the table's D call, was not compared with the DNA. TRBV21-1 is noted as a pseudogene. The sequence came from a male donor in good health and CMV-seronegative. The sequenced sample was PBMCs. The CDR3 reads CAVSGGSYNEQFF. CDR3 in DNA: TGTGCCGTCAGCGGGGGTTCCTACAATGAGCAGTTCTTC.